This passage covers 10 T cell receptor beta chains from one sample sequenced in a study of glioma-infiltrating T cells. Amplification of TCR alpha and beta CDR3 regions from RNA used iRepertoire nested multiplex PCR. TCRdb ran MiXCR on the multiplex PCR reads and lists one entry per CDR3 protein. This sample carries 100,000 to 150,000 distinct CDR3 sequences, roughly a quarter of them seen once, and the ten largest clones take under 35%. The sequenced sample was glioma tissue, nonneoplastic brain tissue, or PBMCs (not recorded which). These receptors originate from a human donor with low-grade glioma or glioblastoma, undergoing nonglioma brain surgery, or in good health (not recorded which).

The chain combines TRBV4-1 with TRBJ1-1, with D unclear. V lost 0 bases and J 4 bases, leaving 9 bases between the germline ends. This CDR3 has 14 amino acids. Per the germline V gene, CDR1 is MGHRA and CDR2 is YSYEKL. CDR3 nucleotides: TGCGCCAGCAGCCAAGAGGGGAATCCCACTGAAGCTTTCTTT. It codes for CASSQEGNPTEAFF.

This clonotype showed up just a few times. The chain is built from TRBV7-3 and TRBJ1-1; tentative D call: TRBD1 (6 bases). With 2 bases removed from V and 1 base from J, the gap between germline ends came to 11 bases. CDR1 SGHTA and CDR2 FQGTGA come from the germline V gene. The CDR3 has 15 residues. For the CDR3, the DNA is TGTGCCAGCAGCTTACGGGGAGGGGGGAACACTGAAGCTTTCTTT. Translating it yields CASSLRGGGNTEAFF.

The rearrangement uses TRBV5-1 and TRBJ1-4; D is perhaps TRBD1 (5 bases). The CDR3 loop spans 13 amino acids. Germline CDR1 reads SGHRS; CDR2 reads YFSETQ. The chain's CDR3 is CASGQGDNEKLFF. The CDR3, as DNA: TGCGCTAGCGGCCAGGGCGATAATGAAAAACTGTTTTTT.

This chain joins TRBV20-1 and TRBJ2-1; 10 bases agree with TRBD2. The CDR3 spans 15 residues. Germline V CDR1 and CDR2: DFQATT, SNEGSKA (reference sequence). V gave up 3 bases and J gave up 7 bases; unmatched junction bases: 9. The CDR3 DNA sequence: TGCAGTGCTAGCCCCAGCGGGGGGGTTACTAATGAGCAGTTCTTC. Translation: CSASPSGGVTNEQFF.

This clonotype was detected a few times. The chain is built from TRBV7-9 and TRBJ1-2; tentatively, D is TRBD1 (6 bases). Per germline, CDR1 SEHNR and CDR2 FQNEAQ (reference sequence). The CDR3 runs to 14 residues. V lost 7 bases and J 0 bases, leaving 12 bases between the germline ends. The DNA for the CDR3 is TGTGCCAGCATACAGGGCGGGACTAACTATGGCTACACCTTC. Residues: CASIQGGTNYGYTF.

The chain couples TRBV14 to TRBJ2-3; 7 nucleotides match TRBD1. Trimming removed 4 bases from V and 2 bases from J; junction bases left unmatched: 9. The CDR3 has 16 residues. CDR1 is SGHDN, CDR2 FVKESK, per germline. DNA for the CDR3: TGTGCCAGCAGCCTGCTCCGGGACAGCTTCACAGATACGCAGTATTTT. As protein: CASSLLRDSFTDTQYF.

This chain connects TRBV7-2 to TRBJ2-7, with D hard to call. This CDR3 comprises 11 residues. Germline V gene data show CDR1 as SGHTA and CDR2 as FQGNSA. This CDR3 reads CASSRTDEQFV. CDR3 sequence (DNA): TGTGCCAGCAGCCGGACCGATGAGCAGTTCGTC.

In this sample, this clonotype turned up many times. This chain links TRBV10-3 with TRBJ2-1; D possibly uses TRBD1 or TRBD2 (5 bases each). This CDR3 comprises 9 residues. Germline loops: CDR1 ENHRY, CDR2 SYGVKD. The CDR3 is CPPPGQQFF. Written as DNA, the CDR3 is TGTCCGCCACCGGGACAGCAGTTCTTC.

This clonotype appeared many times. The CDR3 region has the DNA TGCAGCGTGTTGACAGGGGAAGCTTTCTTT. Translating gives CSVLTGEAFF. This chain uses TRBV29-1 with TRBJ1-1; 7 bases match TRBD1. Germline V gene data show CDR1 as SQVTM and CDR2 as ANQGSEA. The CDR3 runs 10 residues. V shed 6 bases and J 8 bases; nucleotides not matched to a gene: 3.

This clonotype turned up a few times. The chain links TRBV7-8 to TRBJ2-1; the D gene is possibly TRBD2 (7 bases). V lost 5 bases, J lost 6 bases, and 17 bases lay in between. The CDR3 length is 15 residues. Germline CDR1 SGHVS, CDR2 FQNEAQ. CDR3 amino acids: CASSPFRGARNEQFF. CDR3 DNA sequence: TGTGCCAGCAGCCCTTTTCGGGGGGCCCGCAATGAGCAGTTCTTC.